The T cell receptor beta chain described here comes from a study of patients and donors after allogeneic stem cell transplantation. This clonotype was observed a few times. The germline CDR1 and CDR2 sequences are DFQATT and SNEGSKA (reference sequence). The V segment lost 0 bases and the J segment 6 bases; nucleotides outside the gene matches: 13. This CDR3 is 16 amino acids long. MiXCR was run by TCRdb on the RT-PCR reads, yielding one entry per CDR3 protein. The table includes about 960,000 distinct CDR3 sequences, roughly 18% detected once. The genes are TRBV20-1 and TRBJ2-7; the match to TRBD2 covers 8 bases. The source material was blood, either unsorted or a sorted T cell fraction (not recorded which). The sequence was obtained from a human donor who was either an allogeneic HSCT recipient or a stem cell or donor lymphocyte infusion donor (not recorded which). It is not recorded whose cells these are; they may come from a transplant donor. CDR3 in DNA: TGCAGTGCTAGAGATTTAGCACTAGCGGAGGGGTTCGAGCAGTACTTC. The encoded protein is CSARDLALAEGFEQYF.